The 2 T cell receptor beta chains below come from one sample, sequenced in a study of blood T cell repertoires in COVID-19. The repertoire was sequenced with immunoSEQ multiplex PCR; TCRdb's copy has only in-frame clones and lacks some. The profile shows roughly 170,000 clones, approximately 85% of them singletons. Material for sequencing was peripheral blood. The receptors originated from a man between 60 and 75 years old who had recovered from COVID-19.

V is TRBV9 and J is TRBJ1-2; D is perhaps TRBD1 (5 bases). Germline values: CDR1 SGDLS, CDR2 YYNGEE. The V and J ends lost 4 bases and 4 bases respectively, with 8 bases between them. There are 12 residues in the CDR3. This CDR3 reads CASSFDSYGYTF. CDR3 DNA sequence: TGTGCCAGCAGCTTTGACAGCTATGGCTACACCTTC.

The CDR3 loop reads CATSRAQGGGLFF. For the CDR3, the DNA is TGTGCCACCAGCAGGGCCCAGGGGGGTGGGCTGTTTTTT. This chain connects TRBV15 to TRBJ2-2, with a tentative D call TRBD1 (7 bases). CDR1 is LNHNV and CDR2 is YYDKDF in the germline V gene (reference sequence). This CDR3 has 13 residues. V dropped 3 bases and J dropped 13 bases, with 15 bases sitting between them.